This T cell receptor (beta chain) was profiled in a study of T cells in Graves' hyperthyroidism and ophthalmopathy. This CDR3 spans 11 amino acids. V dropped 8 bases and J dropped 0 bases, with 4 bases sitting between them. CDR1 MNHEY and CDR2 SMNVEV come from the germline V gene (reference sequence). Recently diagnosed hyperthyroidism of less than 2 months' duration affected patients aged 18 to 65. This sample holds PBMCs from about 10 ml fresh peripheral blood. TCR beta CDR3 region amplification was performed from RNA transcripts. TCR CDR3 underwent first-round RT-PCR with the HTBI primer set. TCRdb re-called the multiplex PCR reads through MiXCR, storing one row per CDR3 protein. The top ten hold under 7% of the sample, which has approximately 600,000 distinct CDR3 sequences, roughly 13% seen once. This clonotype was counted only a few times. Its target is unknown. Study conclusions and caveats: Among thyroid clonotypes expanded above 0.001, most also appeared in blood.

The origin of this receptor is a woman younger than 45 with Graves' hyperthyroidism that later progressed to Graves' ophthalmopathy. The material sequenced was blood. V usage is TRBV27 and J usage is TRBJ2-5, with D unclear. The CDR3 sequence: CASAYQETQYF. DNA for the CDR3: TGTGCCAGCGCATACCAAGAGACCCAGTACTTC.